This T cell receptor (beta chain) was sequenced in a study of Graves' ophthalmopathy and Graves' hyperthyroidism. The study, taken as a whole, reports: A majority of expanded thyroid clonotypes exceeding 0.001 frequency were likewise present in blood. Ophthalmopathy cases were distinguished from stable hyperthyroidism by a 13-signature model, reaching over 85% sensitivity and roughly 81% specificity.

Those donors who had ophthalmopathy presented with moderate-to-severe activity, a CAS of ≥3, a NOSPECS of ≥4 and a duration under 3 months. The study amplified TCR beta CDR3 regions using RNA transcripts. RT-PCR was first run with HTBI primers, then multiplex PCR in a second round. MiXCR, run by TCRdb on the multiplex PCR reads, gives a single entry per CDR3 protein. Here the sample spans roughly 500,000 distinct CDR3 sequences, about 15% being singletons. Comments on this clonotype: Its target is unknown.

The CDR3 extends over 15 amino acids. The V gene's germline CDR1 is MDHEN and CDR2 SYDVKM. The V end lost 5 bases, the J end lost 0 bases, and 14 bases lay between the germline ends. The TCR sequence derives from a woman aged 25 to 39 with Graves' ophthalmopathy. The J gene is TRBJ2-7, the V gene TRBV28; possibly TRBD1 or TRBD2 for D (6 bases each). Sequencing used blood. The DNA for the CDR3 is TGTGCCAGCAGTCCAGGGGACTTATCCTCCTACGAGCAGTACTTC. This codes for CASSPGDLSSYEQYF.